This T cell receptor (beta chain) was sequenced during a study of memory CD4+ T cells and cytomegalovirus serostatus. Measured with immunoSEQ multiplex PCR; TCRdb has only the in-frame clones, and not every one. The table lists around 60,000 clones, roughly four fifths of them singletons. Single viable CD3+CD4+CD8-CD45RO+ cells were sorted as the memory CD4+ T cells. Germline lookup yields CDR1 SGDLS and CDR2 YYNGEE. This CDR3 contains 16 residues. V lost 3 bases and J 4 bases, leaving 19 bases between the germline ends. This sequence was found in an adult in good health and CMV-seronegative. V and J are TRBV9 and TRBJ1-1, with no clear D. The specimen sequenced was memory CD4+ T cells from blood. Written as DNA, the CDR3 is TGTGCCAGCAGCGCGACGGATTACTTAGGCGGCACTGAAGCTTTCTTT. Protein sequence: CASSATDYLGGTEAFF.